This is a list of T cell receptor beta chains from one sample in a study of monozygotic twins with inflammatory bowel disease. TCRdb reprocessed the 5' RACE reads, keeping one entry per CDR3 protein, no DNA. The data include just over 300,000 distinct CDR3 sequences; the top ten clones carry approximately 5.9%. The specimen sequenced was blood. The receptors derive from a human donor with ulcerative colitis or Crohn's disease, or a healthy co-twin of an affected twin (not recorded which). Both conserved end residues are part of each CDR3.

j_call v_call cdr3_aa
TRBJ2-5 TRBV7-3 CASSNTGGAGETQYF
TRBJ2-4 TRBV3-1 CASSQEVRGRITKNIQYF
TRBJ1-1 TRBV6-2/TRBV6-3 CASSRPGTGGTEAFF
TRBJ2-7 TRBV20-1 CSATTVYYEQYF
TRBJ2-7 TRBV6-5 CASSYWVAGGNEQYF
TRBJ1-2 TRBV3-1 CASSQGGQDLWGYTF
TRBJ1-2 TRBV20-1 CSARPPYYGYTF
TRBJ2-2 TRBV5-1 CASSLMTGDTGELFF
TRBJ2-3 TRBV6-2/TRBV6-3 CASMGDIFTDTQYF
TRBJ2-1 TRBV12-3/TRBV12-4 CASSLSSGGSNEQFF
TRBJ1-5 TRBV19 CASSKSKGANSKQPQHF
TRBJ1-2 TRBV10-3 CAISESPHDGYTF
TRBJ2-1 TRBV5-4 CASSFGSGVFSYNEQFF
TRBJ2-3 TRBV15 CATSTYRVRTDTQYF
TRBJ2-1 TRBV11-2 CASSLDLAGVRRRFNEQFF
TRBJ1-2 TRBV29-1 CSASDRGNYGYTF
TRBJ2-3 TRBV7-3 CASSTEPASDTQYF
TRBJ2-3 TRBV7-9 CASSPPDRAYPKDTQYF
TRBJ2-3 TRBV24-1 CATSDFYTGGRGLARDTQYF
TRBJ2-6 TRBV5-1 CASSLDLPSGANVLTF
TRBJ2-2 TRBV13 CASSTEPLETGELFF
TRBJ2-1 TRBV5-1 CASSSGQSYNEQFF
TRBJ2-2 TRBV19 CASSIGGTYTGELFF
TRBJ1-5 TRBV20-1 CSAPTSDRPNQPQHF
TRBJ2-1 TRBV2 CASSAAYNEQFF
TRBJ1-2 TRBV15 CATSRDWGQNYGYTF
TRBJ2-5 TRBV5-6 CASSRSEGETQYF
TRBJ2-7 TRBV18 CASSNRQVPGEQYF
TRBJ1-5 TRBV5-4 CASSRDRVNQPQHF
TRBJ2-2 TRBV12-3/TRBV12-4 CASSGFWGGGNGELFF
TRBJ1-5 TRBV6-2/TRBV6-3 CASSYGSRVSNQPQHF
TRBJ1-5 TRBV12-3/TRBV12-4 CASRYSGTGRYSNQPQHF
TRBJ2-1 TRBV29-1 CSVERTGDEQFF
TRBJ2-2 TRBV20-1 CSAREPAGGTGELFF
TRBJ2-7 TRBV28 CASSQAGSGGVYEQYF
TRBJ2-1 TRBV6-4 CASSDAGGYNEQFF
TRBJ2-1 TRBV25-1 CASSLAGTGGNNEQFF
TRBJ2-2 TRBV25-1 CASTRTENTGELFF
TRBJ2-7 TRBV7-8 CASSLERGGLYEQYF
TRBJ2-6 TRBV6-5 CASSYYGATSGANVLTF
TRBJ1-3 TRBV6-2/TRBV6-3 CASSYQIHSGNTIYF
TRBJ2-1 TRBV18 CASSPPSRYNEQFF
TRBJ1-4 TRBV28 CASSRLDRRGEKLFF
TRBJ2-2 TRBV7-2 CASSSPGYNTGELFF
TRBJ2-7 TRBV29-1 CSVLGFYEQYF
TRBJ1-4 TRBV10-3 CAISPQTGEKLFF
TRBJ1-5 TRBV12-3/TRBV12-4 CASSLGVAQHF